This T cell receptor (beta chain) appears in the sequencing data of a study of T cell responses to AZD1222 COVID-19 vaccine. Details on this clone: Its antigen remains unknown.

Pooled in the analysis were second doses at about 4 or about 12 weeks. Findings and caveats of the study: Epitopes outside B.1.351 and B.1.1.7 mutated regions reportedly drew nearly half of spike TCRs.

V gave up 6 bases and J gave up 0 bases, with 15 bases separating them. Germline CDR1 SNHLY, CDR2 FYNNEI. The CDR3 is 17 residues long. Sequencing used immunoSEQ multiplex PCR; TCRdb keeps in-frame clones, though not all of them. The sample consists of 70,000 to 95,000 clones, less than 90% of them appearing once. The source material was peripheral blood, sampled 28 days after the second AZD1222 dose. The J gene is TRBJ1-6, the V gene TRBV2, with D perhaps TRBD1 (6 bases). The source is an adult who received the AZD1222 COVID-19 vaccine. In nucleotides, the CDR3 is TGTGCCAGCAGCGGTGGACAGACTAGCTCCTATAATTCACCCCTCCACTTT. Protein: CASSGGQTSSYNSPLHF.